Shown below are 27 T cell receptor beta chains from a single sample sequenced in a study of blood T cells in healthy people across ages. Together with a sample-barcoded 5' primer, a J-beta primer mix was included in a second PCR lasting 7 to 11 cycles. TCRdb reprocessed the 5' RACE reads with MiXCR, giving one entry per CDR3 protein. Here the sample spans about 1 million distinct CDR3 sequences, 40% to 50% being singletons. Specimen: blood. The origin of the receptors is a woman aged 55-69 years in good health.

J is TRBJ2-5 and V is TRBV20-1, with TRBD2 matching 10 bases. This CDR3 spans 15 amino acids. J gave up 0 bases and V 3 bases, and 4 bases lay outside the gene matches. Germline V CDR1 and CDR2: DFQATT, SNEGSKA (reference sequence). Here the CDR3 DNA reads TGCAGTGCTAGTAAGACTAGCGGGTACCAAGAGACCCAGTACTTC. Amino acid sequence: CSASKTSGYQETQYF.

The chain has TRBV18 and TRBJ1-2; no definite D call. V dropped 8 bases and J dropped 3 bases, with 10 bases sitting between them. The CDR3 is 12 residues long. The germline gives CDR1 KGHSH, CDR2 LQKENI. The CDR3 DNA follows: TGTGCCAGCGCACTGTCGGACTATGGCTACACCTTC. It translates to CASALSDYGYTF.

This clonotype was recorded once. The CDR3 DNA is TGTGCCAGCAAACGAGGGCAGGCGAGGTACGAGCAGTACTTC. Its translation is CASKRGQARYEQYF. The V gene is TRBV27, the J gene TRBJ2-5; possible D gene TRBD2, 5 bases. The DNA end lines up better with TRBJ2-7; the J call may be wrong. This CDR3 has 14 amino acids. Per the germline V gene, CDR1 is MNHEY and CDR2 is SMNVEV (reference sequence).

V gene TRBV5-1 combines with J gene TRBJ2-3; tentatively, D is TRBD1 (6 bases). Germline CDR1 is SGHRS and CDR2 is YFSETQ. The V end lost 0 bases, the J end lost 4 bases, and 12 bases lay between the germline ends. This CDR3 region has 15 residues. For the CDR3, the DNA is TGCGCCAGCAGCTTGGAAACAGGGAGTGCAGATACGCAGTATTTT. Translating gives CASSLETGSADTQYF.

The chain has TRBV2 and TRBJ2-1; no clear D. Trimming shortened V by 5 bases and J by 13 bases, and 3 bases separated the two germline ends. From germline, CDR1 is SNHLY and CDR2 FYNNEI. The CDR3 contains 8 residues. The CDR3 nucleotides read TGTGCCAGCAGTCCTCAGTTCTTC. Its protein product is CASSPQFF.

The chain joins TRBV7-2 to TRBJ2-1; unclear D gene. In germline, CDR1 is SGHTA, CDR2 FQGNSA. V dropped 4 bases and J dropped 5 bases, with 15 bases sitting between them. The CDR3 totals 15 residues. CDR3 DNA sequence: TGTGCCAGCAGCTCCACCGGGCAGGTACACAATGAGCAGTTCTTC. This gives the protein CASSSTGQVHNEQFF.

This rearrangement joins TRBV24-1 to TRBJ2-3, with a possible D match to TRBD2 (7 bases). V was shortened by 5 bases and J by 4 bases, with 12 bases between the two germline ends. There are 14 residues in the CDR3. Germline V lookup: CDR1 KGHDR, CDR2 SFDVKD. The CDR3 loop is CATSVGGGADTQYF. As DNA, the CDR3 is TGTGCCACCAGTGTGGGAGGGGGTGCAGATACGCAGTATTTT.

The V call is TRBV21-1, the J call TRBJ2-5; the table's D call TRBD1 went unverified against the DNA. TRBV21-1 corresponds to a pseudogene. This CDR3 has 16 amino acids. This CDR3 reads CASSKKKERDEGTQYF. CDR3 nucleotide sequence: TGTGCCAGCAGCAAAAAAAAAGAGCGGGACGAGGGGACCCAGTACTTC.

This clonotype was detected ten times or more. V usage is TRBV6-5 and J usage is TRBJ2-7, with D possibly being TRBD2 (5 bases). Trimming left V 4 bases short and J 3 bases short, with 19 bases between. CDR3 length: 16 amino acids. The germline CDR1 and CDR2 sequences are MNHEY and SVGAGI. This CDR3 reads CASSSVGAGVSYEQYF. In nucleotides, the CDR3 is TGTGCCAGCAGTTCCGTGGGAGCCGGGGTGAGCTACGAGCAGTACTTC.

The chain carries TRBV2 and TRBJ2-3, with unresolved D. CDR3 length: 13 residues. Per germline, CDR1 SNHLY and CDR2 FYNNEI. V was clipped by 7 bases and J by 9 bases, with 17 bases between them. The CDR3 coding sequence is TGTGCCAGCACCCCCACGGCGACCCCAACGCAGTATTTT. Protein: CASTPTATPTQYF.

This rearrangement joins TRBV20-1 to TRBJ2-7; 8 bases agree with TRBD2. The end of the DNA is better explained by TRBJ2-5, so the J call may be wrong. The CDR3 has 13 amino acids. Per germline, CDR1 DFQATT and CDR2 SNEGSKA (reference sequence). CDR3 loop: CSASSGIGETQYF. The CDR3 coding sequence is TGCAGTGCTAGTAGCGGGATAGGGGAGACCCAGTACTTC.

The chain links TRBV10-1 to TRBJ2-3; D gene ambiguous. The length of the CDR3 is 15 residues. V lost 3 bases and J lost 0, with 10 bases in between. CDR1 is WNHNN and CDR2 is SYGVQD in the germline V gene (reference sequence). The DNA for the CDR3 is TGCGCCAGCAGTGACCCACAGAAAAGCACAGATACGCAGTATTTT. Its translation is CASSDPQKSTDTQYF.

In this sample, this clonotype turned up a few times. J is TRBJ2-3 and V is TRBV10-3; TRBD1 aligns across 8 bases. CDR1 and CDR2 (germline): ENHRY, SYGVKD. The CDR3 covers 13 residues. Germline trimming cut 11 bases from V and 8 bases from J; bases unmatched to any gene: 12. In DNA form, the CDR3 reads TGTGCCTCCGGGGAACAGGGGGGAGGTACGCAGTATTTT. This translates into CASGEQGGGTQYF.

The CDR3 sequence: CASCHRPPNNEQYF. CDR3 nucleotide sequence: TGCGCCAGCTGCCATAGGCCACCCAACAATGAGCAGTACTTC. The gene calls are TRBV5-1 and TRBJ2-5; the D is unclear. This CDR3 has 14 residues. Germline CDR1 SGHRS, CDR2 YFSETQ. Trimming shortened V by 7 bases and J by 11 bases, and 24 bases separated the two germline ends.

This clonotype has ten or more counts. The V call is TRBV27, the J call TRBJ2-7; D is possibly TRBD1 (6 bases). The length of the CDR3 is 15 residues. With 3 bases removed from V and 2 bases from J, the gap between germline ends came to 14 bases. The germline CDR1 and CDR2 sequences are MNHEY and SMNVEV (reference sequence). The CDR3 sequence: CASSFWTAPTYEQYF. In nucleotides, the CDR3 is TGTGCCAGCAGTTTCTGGACAGCGCCGACCTACGAGCAGTACTTC.

The chain is built from TRBV20-1 and TRBJ2-1, with D maybe TRBD1 (5 bases). From germline, CDR1 is DFQATT and CDR2 SNEGSKA (reference sequence). V lost 1 base to trimming and J lost 4 bases, with 14 bases between them. The CDR3 extends over 15 amino acids. The CDR3: CSARVRKTGYNEQFF. The CDR3 nucleotides read TGCAGTGCTAGAGTCAGAAAAACAGGATACAATGAGCAGTTCTTC.

CDR3 in amino acids: CASRPGQVNQPQHF. In DNA, the CDR3 is TGTGCCAGCAGGCCTGGACAGGTCAATCAGCCCCAGCATTTT. The chain joins TRBV12-3 or TRBV12-4 to TRBJ1-5, with TRBD1 identical over 7 bases. Germline trimming cut 6 bases from V and 3 bases from J; bases unmatched to any gene: 5. The CDR3 is made up of 14 amino acids.

This clonotype has just a few counts. The chain employs TRBV2 and TRBJ2-4; 8 bases align to TRBD1. The DNA end is a closer match to TRBJ2-7, so the J assignment may be wrong. The CDR3 is 13 residues long. Germline V gene data show CDR1 as SNHLY and CDR2 as FYNNEI. CDR3 sequence: CASMRDRPYEQYF. CDR3 DNA sequence: TGTGCCAGCATGAGGGACAGGCCCTACGAGCAGTACTTC.

The chain carries TRBV3-1 and TRBJ2-5; 11 bases align to TRBD2. The CDR3 spans 17 residues. CDR1 is LGHDT and CDR2 is YNNKEL in the germline V gene (reference sequence). The junction had 9 bases not matched to a gene; V was cut back by 5 bases and J by 1 base. In DNA, the CDR3 is TGTGCCAGCAGCTCACTAGCGGGAGAGGGAAGCCAAGAGACCCAGTACTTC. This translates into CASSSLAGEGSQETQYF.

This clonotype was recorded a few times. This chain joins TRBV3-1 and TRBJ2-1, with a possible D match to TRBD2 (5 bases). V was shortened by 1 base and J by 12 bases, with 16 bases between the two germline ends. The CDR3 consists of 14 residues. The V gene's germline CDR1 is LGHDT and CDR2 YNNKEL (reference sequence). CDR3 amino acids: CASSQAVPLDRQFF. CDR3 nucleotides: TGTGCCAGCAGCCAAGCGGTCCCACTAGATAGGCAGTTCTTC.

V gene TRBV5-5 combines with J gene TRBJ2-5; D is unclear. The germline V and J ends were trimmed by 2 bases and 5 bases, with 10 bases remaining between them. The germline gives CDR1 SGHKS, CDR2 YYEKEE (reference sequence). This CDR3 comprises 13 residues. The CDR3 sequence is CASSFGSAETQYF. CDR3 in DNA: TGTGCCAGCAGCTTCGGGTCCGCTGAGACCCAGTACTTC.

The CDR3 nucleotides read TGTGCCAGCAGTTCGCCCGACAGGGCATCCTACGAGCAGTACTTC. Translation: CASSSPDRASYEQYF. The chain is built from TRBV12-3 or TRBV12-4 and TRBJ2-7; 7 bases fit TRBD1. The CDR3 consists of 15 residues. V was clipped by 4 bases and J by 1 base; unmatched bases: 7.

The chain combines TRBV20-1 with TRBJ2-5; D unresolved. The germline V and J ends were trimmed by 1 base and 6 bases, with 15 bases remaining between them. Germline CDR1 is DFQATT and CDR2 is SNEGSKA (reference sequence). CDR3 length equals 14 residues. CDR3 sequence (DNA): TGCAGTGCTAGAGCGAGGCGAGAGAGAAAGACCCAGTACTTC. Translation gives CSARARRERKTQYF.

This sequence joins TRBV7-9 and TRBJ2-1; 7 bases match TRBD2. J was trimmed by 5 bases and V by 4 bases; bases with no gene match: 5. This CDR3 spans 14 amino acids. Germline loops: CDR1 SEHNR, CDR2 FQNEAQ (reference sequence). CDR3 DNA: TGTGCCAGCAGCTCCGGGACTACTAACAATGAGCAGTTCTTC. Residues: CASSSGTTNNEQFF.

This clonotype was seen only a few times. The V call is TRBV9, the J call TRBJ2-7; the D is unclear. CDR3 length: 14 residues. Germline V CDR1 and CDR2: SGDLS, YYNGEE. V lost 0 bases to trimming and J lost 4 bases, with 11 bases between them. The CDR3 is CASSVGSPSYEQYF. The CDR3 DNA is TGTGCCAGCAGCGTAGGTTCACCTTCATACGAGCAGTACTTC.

The chain has TRBV30 and TRBJ2-7; D perhaps matches TRBD1 (6 bases). Between the trimmed V and J ends, which lost 5 bases and 0 bases, there was a span of 14 bases. Germline values: CDR1 GTSNPN, CDR2 SVGIG (reference sequence). This CDR3 contains 14 residues. The CDR3 spells CAWVWGQNSYEQYF. The CDR3 nucleotides are TGTGCCTGGGTCTGGGGGCAAAACTCCTACGAGCAGTACTTC. Based on the CDR3 plus reference TRBV30 and TRBJ2-7, the full variable domain is SQTIHQWPATLVQPVGSPLSLECTVEGTSNPNLYWYRQAAGRGLQLLFYSVGIGQISSEVPQNLSASRPQDRQFILSSKKLLLSDSGFYLCAWVWGQNSYEQYFGPGTRLTVT.

This clonotype has a handful of counts. V gene TRBV7-8 combines with J gene TRBJ2-7; 10 bases match TRBD1. V trimming: 5 bases; J trimming: 5 bases; junction bases outside the gene matches: 9. CDR3 length equals 15 residues. The V gene's germline CDR1 is SGHVS and CDR2 FQNEAQ. The CDR3 nucleotides are TGTGCCAGCAGCCCTCGGACAGGGGGGACACACGAGCAGTACTTC. Residues: CASSPRTGGTHEQYF.